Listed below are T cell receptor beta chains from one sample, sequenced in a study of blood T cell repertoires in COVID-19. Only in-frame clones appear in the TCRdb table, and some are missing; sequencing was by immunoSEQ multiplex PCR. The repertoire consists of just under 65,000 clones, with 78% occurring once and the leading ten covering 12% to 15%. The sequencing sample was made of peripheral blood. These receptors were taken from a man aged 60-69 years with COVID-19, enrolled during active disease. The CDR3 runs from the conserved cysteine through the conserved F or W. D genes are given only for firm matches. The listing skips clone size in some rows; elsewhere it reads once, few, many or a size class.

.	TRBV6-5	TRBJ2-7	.	TGTGCCAGCAGTTACCGACAGACCTACGAGCAGTACTTC	CASSYRQTYEQYF
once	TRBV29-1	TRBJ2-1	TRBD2	TGCAGCGTTTCATTAGCGGGCTACAATGAGCAGTTCTTC	CSVSLAGYNEQFF
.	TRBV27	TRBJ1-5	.	TGTGCCAGCAGTTTTACAGTCACTCAGCCCCAGCATTTT	CASSFTVTQPQHF
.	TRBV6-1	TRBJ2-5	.	TGTGCCAGCAGTGAAGGGGCGTACCAAGAGACCCAGTACTTC	CASSEGAYQETQYF
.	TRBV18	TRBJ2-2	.	TGTGCCAGCTCACCACCGGACCGTCAGGCCGGGGAGCTGCTTTTT	CASSPPDRQAGELLF
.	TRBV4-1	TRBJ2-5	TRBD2	TGCGCCAGCAGCCAAGATAGGGCGGGGGGCGTAGAGACCCAGTACTTC	CASSQDRAGGVETQYF
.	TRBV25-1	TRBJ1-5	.	TGTGCCAGCAGTGACCTAGACAGGACCGATCAGCCCCAGCATTTT	CASSDLDRTDQPQHF
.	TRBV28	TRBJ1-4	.	TGTGCCAGCAGTTTAAAAGCGGAAAAACTGTTTTTT	CASSLKAEKLFF
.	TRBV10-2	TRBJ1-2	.	TGCGCCAGCAGTGAAGAGGGACAAGACTATGGCTACACCTTC	CASSEEGQDYGYTF
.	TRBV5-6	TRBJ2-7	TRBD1	TGTGCCAGCAGCTTAGGACAGGGTCGGGAGCAGTACTTC	CASSLGQGREQYF
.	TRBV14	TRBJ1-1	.	TGTGCCAGCAGCCACGGGAACACTGAAGCTTTCTTT	CASSHGNTEAFF
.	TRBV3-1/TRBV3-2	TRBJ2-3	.	TGTGCCAGCAGCCCTTCGGGAGATACGCAGTATTTT	CASSPSGDTQYF
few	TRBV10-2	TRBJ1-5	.	TGCGCCAGCAGTGAGGTGCAGGGCAATCAGCCCCAGCATTTT	CASSEVQGNQPQHF
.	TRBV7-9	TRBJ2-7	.	TGTGCCAGCAGCTCCCGCCTCAGCTACGAGCAGTACTTC	CASSSRLSYEQYF
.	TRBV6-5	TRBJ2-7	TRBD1	TGTGCTTCGGGACAGCACTACGAGCAGTACTTC	CASGQHYEQYF
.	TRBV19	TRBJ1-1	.	TGTGCCAGTAGTATTAAGGCAGGCGTGAACACTGAAGCTTTCTTT	CASSIKAGVNTEAFF
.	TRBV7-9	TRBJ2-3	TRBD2	TGTGCAGGCTCGGGGGGTTCCACAGATACGCAGTATTTT	CAGSGGSTDTQYF
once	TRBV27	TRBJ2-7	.	TGTGCCAGCAGGACGGGCTTGCGGAGGCCCTACGAGCAGTACTTC	CASRTGLRRPYEQYF
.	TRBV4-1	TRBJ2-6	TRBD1	TGCGCCAGCAGCCAAGATGGATATGGGACAGTCGAATCAGGGGCCAACGTCCTGACTTTC	CASSQDGYGTVESGANVLTF
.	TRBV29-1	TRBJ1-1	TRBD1	TGCAGCGTTGCTTTACAGGGGGTTAAAGGCACTGAAGCTTTCTTT	CSVALQGVKGTEAFF
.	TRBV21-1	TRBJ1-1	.	TGTGCCAGCACCCACTCGGGACAGAACACTGAAGCTTTCTTT	CASTHSGQNTEAFF
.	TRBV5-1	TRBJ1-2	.	TGCGCCAGCAGCTTGGCCTATAACTATGGCTACACCTTC	CASSLAYNYGYTF
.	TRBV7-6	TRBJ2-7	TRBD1	TGTGCCAGCAGCGGCCGGGACAGCTCCTACGAGCAGTACTTC	CASSGRDSSYEQYF
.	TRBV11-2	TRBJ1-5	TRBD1	TGTGCCAGCAGCTTAGGGACAGGGGGGCAGCCCCAGCATTTT	CASSLGTGGQPQHF
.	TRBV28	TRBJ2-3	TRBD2	TGTGCCAGCAGAGCCCCTAGCGGGGGCACAGATACGCAGTATTTT	CASRAPSGGTDTQYF
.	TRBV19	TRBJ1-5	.	TGTGCCAGTACGAGGGGGATTGGGGATCAGCCCCAGCATTTT	CASTRGIGDQPQHF
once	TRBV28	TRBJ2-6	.	TGTGCCAGCAACCAACAGGGTTCTGGGGCCAACGTCCTGACTTTC	CASNQQGSGANVLTF
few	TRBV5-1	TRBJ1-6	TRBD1	TGCGCCAGCAGCTTGGGAAATCCGGACAGGGGCACCCTCCACTTT	CASSLGNPDRGTLHF
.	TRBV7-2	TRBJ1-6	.	TGTGCCAGCAGCTCCACCGGGGACACTAATTCACCCCTCCACTTT	CASSSTGDTNSPLHF
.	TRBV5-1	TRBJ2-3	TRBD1	TGCGCCAGCAGCTTCTACAGGGGAAGCACAGATACGCAGTATTTT	CASSFYRGSTDTQYF
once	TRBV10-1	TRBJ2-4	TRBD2	TGCGCCAGCAGTGATGGGATTGCGGGAGCGAGCATTCAGTACTTC	CASSDGIAGASIQYF
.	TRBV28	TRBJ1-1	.	TGTGCCAGCAGTAACAGGGATTCCACTGAAGCTTTCTTT	CASSNRDSTEAFF
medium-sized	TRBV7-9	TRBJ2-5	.	TGTGCCAGCAGCCAGGGCTGGGGACAAGAGACCCAGTACTTC	CASSQGWGQETQYF
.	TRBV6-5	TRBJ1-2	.	TGTGCCAGCAGTCACAGGGACGGCTACACCTTC	CASSHRDGYTF
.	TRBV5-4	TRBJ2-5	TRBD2	TGTGCCAGCAGCTTGGCCCGTTCGGGGGGAGAGACCCAGTACTTC	CASSLARSGGETQYF
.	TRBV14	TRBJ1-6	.	TGTGCCAGCAGCCAATTTGGAGATTTGGCCCTCCACTTT	CASSQFGDLALHF
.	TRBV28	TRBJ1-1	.	TGTGCCAGCAGTTTAGTAAACACTGAAGCTTTCTTT	CASSLVNTEAFF
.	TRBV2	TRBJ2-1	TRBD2	TGTGCCAGCACCGGGACTAGAAGCTCCTACAATGAGCAGTTCTTC	CASTGTRSSYNEQFF
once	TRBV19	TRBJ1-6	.	TGTGCCAGTAGTGTAGGGGGAGATTCACCCCTCCACTTT	CASSVGGDSPLHF
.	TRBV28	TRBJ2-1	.	TGTGCCAGCAGTCCCCAACAGGGAAGGGGTGAGCAGTTCTTC	CASSPQQGRGEQFF
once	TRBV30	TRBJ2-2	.	TGTGCCTGGAGTGGAGGGCTGGACCGGGAGCTGTTTTTT	CAWSGGLDRELFF
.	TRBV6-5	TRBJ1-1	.	TGTGCCAGCAGTTCCCCCTCGGCAGGCCCCAAGGCTTTCTTT	CASSSPSAGPKAFF
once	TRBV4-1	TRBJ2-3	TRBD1	TGCGCCAGCAGCCAAGTTCCGGACAGGGGCGCAGATACGCAGTATTTT	CASSQVPDRGADTQYF
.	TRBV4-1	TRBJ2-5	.	TGCGCCAGCAGCCAAGGTCTGGGGCCGCGGGGGACCCAGTACTTC	CASSQGLGPRGTQYF
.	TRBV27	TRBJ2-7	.	TGTGCCAGCAGTTTAGCGGGACGGGACGAGCAGTACTTC	CASSLAGRDEQYF
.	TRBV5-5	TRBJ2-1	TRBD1	TGTGCCAGCAGACCCGTAGGTAGGGGGCTTTACAATGAGCAGTTCTTC	CASRPVGRGLYNEQFF
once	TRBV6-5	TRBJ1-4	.	TGTGCCAGCAGTTACTCGGCCGGGGCGGGGGACGAAAAACTGTTTTTT	CASSYSAGAGDEKLFF
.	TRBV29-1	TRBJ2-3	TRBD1	TGCAGCGTTATACAGGGGGCTATCGATACGCAGTATTTT	CSVIQGAIDTQYF
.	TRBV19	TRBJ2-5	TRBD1	TGTGCCAGTAAGGACAGGGAGGCAGGGACCGAGACCCAGTACTTC	CASKDREAGTETQYF
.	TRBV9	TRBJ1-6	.	TGTGCCAGCAGCGTAGGTTCAGGTTCACCCCTCCACTTT	CASSVGSGSPLHF